This T cell receptor (beta chain) emerged from a study of T cell responses to AZD1222 COVID-19 vaccine. The study's findings and limits: Spike as a whole was targeted by vaccine-associated CD4 TCRs, dominant at 160-218 and 743-854. Baseline seropositives among AZD1222 recipients totaled only 5 to 7. Clonal diversity may have been underestimated in mostly white British donors.

Doses given second, at about 4 or about 12 weeks, were pooled. TCRdb keeps only in-frame clones here, not all; method: immunoSEQ multiplex PCR. The table shows under 150,000 clones, with just under 95% occurring only once. With respect to this clone: Its antigen is currently unknown.

From germline, CDR1 is WNHNN and CDR2 SYGVQD (reference sequence). The CDR3 totals 15 residues. Trimming took 3 bases from V and 1 from J, leaving 12 bases between them. The chain is built from TRBV10-1 and TRBJ1-2; no clear D. The sequence was obtained from an adult who received the AZD1222 COVID-19 vaccine. The specimen was peripheral blood, collected 28 days after the second AZD1222 dose. In DNA form, the CDR3 reads TGCGCCAGCAGTGAATTCCGCAGGCGTAACTATGGCTACACCTTC. Its translation: CASSEFRRRNYGYTF.